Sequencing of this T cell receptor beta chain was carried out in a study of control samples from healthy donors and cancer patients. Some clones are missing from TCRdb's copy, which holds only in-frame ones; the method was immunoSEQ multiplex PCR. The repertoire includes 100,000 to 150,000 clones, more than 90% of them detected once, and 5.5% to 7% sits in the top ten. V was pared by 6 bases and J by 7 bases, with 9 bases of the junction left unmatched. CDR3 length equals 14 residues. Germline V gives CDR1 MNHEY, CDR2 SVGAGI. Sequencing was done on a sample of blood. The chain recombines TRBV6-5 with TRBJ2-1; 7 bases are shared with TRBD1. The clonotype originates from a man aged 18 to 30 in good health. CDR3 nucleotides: TGTGCCAGCAGCCCCGACAGGGTTACAAATGAGCAGTTCTTC. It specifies CASSPDRVTNEQFF.